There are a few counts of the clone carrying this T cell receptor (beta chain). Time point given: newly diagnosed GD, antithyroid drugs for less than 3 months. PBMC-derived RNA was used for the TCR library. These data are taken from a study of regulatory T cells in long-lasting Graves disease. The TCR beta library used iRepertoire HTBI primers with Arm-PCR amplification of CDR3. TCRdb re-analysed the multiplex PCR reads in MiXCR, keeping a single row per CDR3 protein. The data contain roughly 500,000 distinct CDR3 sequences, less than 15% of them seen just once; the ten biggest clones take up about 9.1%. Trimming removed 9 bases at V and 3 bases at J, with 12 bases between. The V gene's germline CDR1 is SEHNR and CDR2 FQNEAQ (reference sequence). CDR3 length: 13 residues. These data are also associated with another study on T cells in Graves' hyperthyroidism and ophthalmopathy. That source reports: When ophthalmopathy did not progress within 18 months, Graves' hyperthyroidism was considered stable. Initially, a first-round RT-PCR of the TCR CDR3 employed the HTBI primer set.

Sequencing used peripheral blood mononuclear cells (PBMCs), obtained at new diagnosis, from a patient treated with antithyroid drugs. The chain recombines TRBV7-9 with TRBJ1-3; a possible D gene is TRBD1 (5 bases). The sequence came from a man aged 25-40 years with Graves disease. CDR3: CASLTGFGNTIYF. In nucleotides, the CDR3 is TGTGCCAGTCTCACAGGATTTGGAAACACCATATATTTT.